This T cell receptor (beta chain) came from a study of blood T cell repertoires in COVID-19. In the study overall: PBMCs, B-cell-depleted T cells, or T cells were the source of the cDNA or gDNA that made up the material.

V gave up 5 bases and J gave up 7 bases; unmatched junction bases: 14. The V gene's germline CDR1 is SGHVS and CDR2 FNYEAQ. The CDR3 spans 16 residues. The assay was immunoSEQ multiplex PCR, and TCRdb's table has in-frame clones only and misses some. Of about 280,000 clones in the sample, roughly 91% are singletons; the top ten hold 2% to 2.5%. Individuals aged 18 to 89 years were recruited from about two dozen US areas. Participant-given clinical history determined each cohort assignment. The source is a woman aged 55-69 years in a cohort exposed to, infected with or recovered from COVID-19 (not recorded which). The sequencing sample was made of PBMCs or T cells enriched from blood (not recorded which). J is TRBJ1-2 and V is TRBV7-6; 9 bases agree with TRBD1. The CDR3 spells CASSPQAGTGTAGYTF. For the CDR3, the DNA is TGTGCCAGCAGCCCGCAAGCCGGGACAGGGACTGCTGGCTACACCTTC.